This entry describes one TCR beta chain. The target antigen is unknown. V was clipped by 6 bases and J by 5 bases; unmatched bases: 9. The CDR3 spans 14 residues. Germline-derived CDR1 and CDR2 are MDHEN and SYDVKM. This record comes from a study of shared clonotypes between healthy human individuals. Overall study findings and caveats: Larger estimated richness was generally recorded for naive subsets relative to memory subsets.

Sequencing was performed with immunoSEQ multiplex PCR; in TCRdb, only in-frame clones are kept and a portion is missing. This table has some 2,100,000 clones, nearly 97% appearing once. The receptor was derived from a man in his late teens or twenties in good health. The chain is built from TRBV28 and TRBJ1-2; 7 nucleotides agree with TRBD1. The sample consisted of naive CD4+ T cells sorted from blood. Described subset: CD45RA+ positively selected. Here the CDR3 reads CASREGQSLYGYTF. DNA of the CDR3: TGTGCCAGCAGAGAGGGACAGAGCCTTTATGGCTACACCTTC.